This is a list of T cell receptor beta chains from one sample in a study of shared clonotypes between healthy human individuals. The method was immunoSEQ multiplex PCR; TCRdb's version includes in-frame clones alone and lacks a portion of them. This repertoire shows around 200,000 clones, approximately 61% found once; its top ten account for 10%. The sample comprised memory CD4+ T cells sorted from blood. These receptors were obtained from a man aged 30 to 39 in good health. CDR3s include the opening cysteine and the closing phenylalanine or tryptophan. A D gene is named only where the DNA matches it firmly. A clone size is listed for some rows: how often the clone was seen (once, few, many), or a class if it is expanded.

clone size: -; D gene: -; CDR3 length: 14; V gene: TRBV5-1; J gene: TRBJ2-1; CDR3 protein: CASYRGDSSNEQFF; CDR3 DNA: TGCGCCAGCTACCGAGGAGACTCGAGTAATGAGCAGTTCTTC
clone size: -; D gene: -; CDR3 length: 15; V gene: TRBV14; J gene: TRBJ1-3; CDR3 protein: CASSQDLIAGNTIYF; CDR3 DNA: TGTGCCAGCAGCCAAGATCTCATCGCAGGAAACACCATATATTTT
clone size: -; D gene: -; CDR3 length: 13; V gene: TRBV10-3; J gene: TRBJ2-5; CDR3 protein: CAISRTQQETQYF; CDR3 DNA: TGTGCCATCAGTCGAACCCAACAAGAGACCCAGTACTTC
clone size: -; D gene: TRBD2; CDR3 length: 16; V gene: TRBV7-9; J gene: TRBJ2-3; CDR3 protein: CASSSGTSGSPDTQYF; CDR3 DNA: TGTGCCAGCAGCTCTGGGACTAGCGGGAGTCCCGATACGCAGTATTTT
clone size: -; D gene: -; CDR3 length: 15; V gene: TRBV9; J gene: TRBJ1-2; CDR3 protein: CASSVEGIPGRGYTF; CDR3 DNA: TGTGCCAGCAGCGTAGAAGGGATCCCTGGGCGTGGCTACACCTTC
clone size: -; D gene: -; CDR3 length: 15; V gene: TRBV25-1; J gene: TRBJ1-3; CDR3 protein: CASSELGFSGNTIYF; CDR3 DNA: TGTGCCAGCAGTGAATTAGGGTTCTCTGGAAACACCATATATTTT
clone size: few; D gene: TRBD1; CDR3 length: 17; V gene: TRBV7-3; J gene: TRBJ2-6; CDR3 protein: CASRTDRVGSGANVLTF; CDR3 DNA: TGTGCCAGCAGGACCGACAGGGTTGGCTCTGGGGCCAACGTCCTGACTTTC
clone size: few; D gene: TRBD1; CDR3 length: 15; V gene: TRBV5-4; J gene: TRBJ2-7; CDR3 protein: CASSSTTGAISEQYF; CDR3 DNA: TGTGCCAGCAGCTCCACAACAGGGGCAATCTCCGAGCAGTACTTC
clone size: -; D gene: -; CDR3 length: 16; V gene: TRBV7-8; J gene: TRBJ1-2; CDR3 protein: CASSLVSRGGNYGYTF; CDR3 DNA: TGTGCCAGCAGCTTAGTATCAAGGGGAGGCAACTATGGCTACACCTTC
clone size: -; D gene: -; CDR3 length: 13; V gene: TRBV6-1; J gene: TRBJ1-5; CDR3 protein: CASSEGFTGPQHF; CDR3 DNA: TGTGCCAGCAGTGAAGGGTTTACGGGGCCCCAGCATTTT
clone size: -; D gene: -; CDR3 length: 17; V gene: TRBV19; J gene: TRBJ1-1; CDR3 protein: CASSIDRQAIRSTEAFF; CDR3 DNA: TGTGCCAGTAGTATAGACCGACAGGCCATTCGCTCAACTGAAGCTTTCTTT
clone size: -; D gene: -; CDR3 length: 14; V gene: TRBV11-2; J gene: TRBJ2-6; CDR3 protein: CASSFGHGANVLTF; CDR3 DNA: TGTGCCAGCAGCTTTGGCCATGGGGCCAACGTCCTGACTTTC
clone size: -; D gene: -; CDR3 length: 15; V gene: TRBV5-5; J gene: TRBJ2-2; CDR3 protein: CASSQGSIYTGELFF; CDR3 DNA: TGTGCCAGCAGCCAGGGGTCGATCTACACCGGGGAGCTGTTTTTT
clone size: -; D gene: -; CDR3 length: 14; V gene: TRBV11-3; J gene: TRBJ2-1; CDR3 protein: CASSLTGQYNEQFF; CDR3 DNA: TGTGCCAGCAGCCTCACCGGACAGTACAATGAGCAGTTCTTC
clone size: few; D gene: TRBD1; CDR3 length: 17; V gene: TRBV28; J gene: TRBJ1-5; CDR3 protein: CASSLLGPTGGDQPQHF; CDR3 DNA: TGTGCCAGCAGTTTATTGGGGCCCACAGGGGGCGATCAGCCCCAGCATTTT
clone size: -; D gene: -; CDR3 length: 13; V gene: TRBV6-6; J gene: TRBJ2-3; CDR3 protein: CASSRRELDTQYF; CDR3 DNA: TGTGCCAGCAGCCGTCGGGAGTTAGATACGCAGTATTTT
clone size: few; D gene: -; CDR3 length: 18; V gene: TRBV4-1; J gene: TRBJ2-3; CDR3 protein: CASSQDGGTLSFADTQYF; CDR3 DNA: TGCGCCAGCAGCCAAGATGGGGGGACTCTTTCGTTCGCAGATACGCAGTATTTT
clone size: many; D gene: TRBD1; CDR3 length: 15; V gene: TRBV9; J gene: TRBJ2-1; CDR3 protein: CASSVEGASYNEQFF; CDR3 DNA: TGTGCCAGCAGCGTAGAGGGGGCATCCTACAATGAGCAGTTCTTC
clone size: -; D gene: -; CDR3 length: 14; V gene: TRBV6-1; J gene: TRBJ2-1; CDR3 protein: CASSEPRVGNEQFF; CDR3 DNA: TGTGCCAGCAGTGAACCCCGGGTGGGCAATGAGCAGTTCTTC
clone size: -; D gene: TRBD1; CDR3 length: 14; V gene: TRBV6-5; J gene: TRBJ2-7; CDR3 protein: CASSYGGRGLEQYF; CDR3 DNA: TGTGCCAGCAGTTACGGCGGCAGGGGGCTCGAGCAGTACTTC
clone size: -; D gene: -; CDR3 length: 13; V gene: TRBV18; J gene: TRBJ1-1; CDR3 protein: CASSQGFDTEAFF; CDR3 DNA: TGTGCCAGCTCACAGGGTTTTGACACTGAAGCTTTCTTT
clone size: -; D gene: -; CDR3 length: 13; V gene: TRBV23-1; J gene: TRBJ1-5; CDR3 protein: CASTDPRDQPQHF; CDR3 DNA: TGCGCCAGCACCGACCCCCGCGACCAGCCCCAGCATTTT